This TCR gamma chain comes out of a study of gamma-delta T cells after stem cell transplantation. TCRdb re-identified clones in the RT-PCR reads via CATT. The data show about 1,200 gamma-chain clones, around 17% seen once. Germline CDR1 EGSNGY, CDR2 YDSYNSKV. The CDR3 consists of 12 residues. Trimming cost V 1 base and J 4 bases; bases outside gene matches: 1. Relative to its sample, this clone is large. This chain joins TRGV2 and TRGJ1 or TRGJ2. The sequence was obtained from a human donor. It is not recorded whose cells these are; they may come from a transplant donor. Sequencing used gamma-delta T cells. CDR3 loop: CATWDGYYKKLF. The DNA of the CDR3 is TGTGCCACCTGGGACGGATATTATAAGAAACTCTTT.